This TCR beta chain comes out of a study of blood T cell repertoires in COVID-19. Study-wide background: Sites in the United States, Italy and Spain provided acute and convalescent COVID-19 samples. PBMCs, B-cell-depleted T cells, or T cells were the source of the cDNA or gDNA that made up the material.

As processed by the authors: Quantification of nucleated cells was approximated via reference gene primer amplification. Sequencing was performed with immunoSEQ multiplex PCR; in TCRdb, only in-frame clones are kept and a portion is missing. That table furnishes V, J and clone size, whereas the DNA furnished D and trimming. The sample has roughly 14,000 clones, around 88% seen once. Germline assignment: CDR1 MRHNA and CDR2 SNTAGT. CDR3 size: 11 residues. V lost 6 bases and J 5 bases, leaving 7 bases between the germline ends. The J gene is TRBJ1-1, the V gene TRBV6-4; D is ambiguous. This receptor was taken from a human donor with active COVID-19. The donor label of this sample is uncertain. Sequenced sample: peripheral blood. This CDR3 is CASSGDTEAFF. CDR3 bases: TGTGCCAGCAGCGGGGATACTGAAGCTTTCTTT.